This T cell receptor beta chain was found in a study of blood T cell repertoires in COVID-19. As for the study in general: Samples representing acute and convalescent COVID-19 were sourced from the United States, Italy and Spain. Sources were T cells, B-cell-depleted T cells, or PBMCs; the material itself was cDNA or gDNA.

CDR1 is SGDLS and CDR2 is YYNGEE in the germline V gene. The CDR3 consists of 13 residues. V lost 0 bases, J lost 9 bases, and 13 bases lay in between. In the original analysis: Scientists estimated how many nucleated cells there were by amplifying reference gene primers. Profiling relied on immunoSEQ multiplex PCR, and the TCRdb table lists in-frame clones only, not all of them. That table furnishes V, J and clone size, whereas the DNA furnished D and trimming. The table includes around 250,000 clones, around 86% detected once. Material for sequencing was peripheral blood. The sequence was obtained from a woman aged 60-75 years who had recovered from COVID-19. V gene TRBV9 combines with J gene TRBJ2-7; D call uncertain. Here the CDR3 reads CASSVGVASLQYF. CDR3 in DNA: TGTGCCAGCAGCGTAGGAGTAGCTTCACTGCAGTACTTC.